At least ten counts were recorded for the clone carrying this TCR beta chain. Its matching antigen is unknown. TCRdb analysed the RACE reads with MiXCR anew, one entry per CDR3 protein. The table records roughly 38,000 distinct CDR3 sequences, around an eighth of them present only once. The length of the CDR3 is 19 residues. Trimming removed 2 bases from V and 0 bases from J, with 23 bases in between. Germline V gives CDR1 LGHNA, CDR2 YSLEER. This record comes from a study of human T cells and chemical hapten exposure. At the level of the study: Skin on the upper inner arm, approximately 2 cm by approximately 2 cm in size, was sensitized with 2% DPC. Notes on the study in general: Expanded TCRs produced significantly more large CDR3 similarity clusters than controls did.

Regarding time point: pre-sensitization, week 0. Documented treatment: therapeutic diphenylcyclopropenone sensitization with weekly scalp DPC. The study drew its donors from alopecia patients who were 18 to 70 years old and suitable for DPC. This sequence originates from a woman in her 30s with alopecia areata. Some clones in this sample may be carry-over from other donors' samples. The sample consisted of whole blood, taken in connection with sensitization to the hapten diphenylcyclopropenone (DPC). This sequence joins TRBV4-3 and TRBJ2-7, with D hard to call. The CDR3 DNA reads TGCGCCAGCAGCCAAATTCAGACATCGATACACCTTAGCTCCTACGAGCAGTACTTC. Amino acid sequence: CASSQIQTSIHLSSYEQYF.